The 11 T cell receptor beta chains below all came from one sample that was sequenced in a study of OX40 agonist ivuxolimab in advanced cancers. TCRdb keeps only in-frame clones here, not all; method: immunoSEQ multiplex PCR. The sample holds tens of thousands of clones, about 88% seen once. Material: CD4+ or CD8+ T cells sorted from blood, obtained in a trial of the OX40 agonist ivuxolimab. All receptors come from an adult with an advanced solid tumor such as melanoma, head and neck, liver or kidney cancer.

CDR3 protein: CASYSVPNQPQHF. The CDR3 region has the DNA TGTGCCAGCTACTCAGTGCCCAATCAGCCCCAGCATTTT. The chain carries TRBV28 and TRBJ1-5; D unclear. The CDR3 spans 13 residues. CDR1 is MDHEN and CDR2 is SYDVKM in the germline V gene. Trimming took 8 bases from V and 3 from J, leaving 11 bases between them.

J is TRBJ2-7 and V is TRBV10-3; 10 nucleotides line up with TRBD2. Per the germline V gene, CDR1 is ENHRY and CDR2 is SYGVKD. After removal of 10 bases from V and 5 bases from J, the junction contained 11 bases not matched to a gene. The CDR3 covers 14 residues. This CDR3 reads CATREREGFDEQYF. CDR3 in DNA: TGTGCCACCAGGGAGCGGGAGGGCTTCGACGAGCAGTACTTC.

This chain uses TRBV4-3 with TRBJ2-3; 11 positions match TRBD2. The CDR3 is 16 amino acids. The J segment lost 1 base and the V segment lost 3 bases, leaving 3 bases of the junction unmatched. From germline, CDR1 is LGHNA and CDR2 YSLEER. Here the CDR3 DNA reads TGCGCCAGCAGCCATATAGCGGGAGGGGGCACAGATACGCAGTATTTT. It yields the protein CASSHIAGGGTDTQYF.

V and J are TRBV11-3 and TRBJ2-5; no clear D gene. This CDR3 is 14 amino acids long. Germline V gene data show CDR1 as SGHNT and CDR2 as YENEEA. Trimming took off 1 base at V and 4 bases at J, with 10 bases between the two ends. The CDR3 DNA reads TGTGCCAGCAGCTTAGGTCCGTCCCCAGAGACCCAGTACTTC. It specifies CASSLGPSPETQYF.

In its sample, this clone was seen once. The gene calls are TRBV4-2 and TRBJ2-3, with D possibly TRBD2 on 5 matching bases. V dropped 4 bases and J dropped 0 bases, with 8 bases sitting between them. The germline CDR1 and CDR2 sequences are LGHNA and YNFKEQ. CDR3 length: 14 amino acids. CDR3 amino acids: CASSRETSTDTQYF. Here the CDR3 DNA reads TGTGCCAGCAGCCGGGAGACTAGCACAGATACGCAGTATTTT.

The chain uses TRBV6-5 and TRBJ1-4; 7 bases are shared with TRBD1. The CDR3 is 14 residues long. The junction had 6 bases not matched to a gene; V was cut back by 6 bases and J by 5 bases. The germline CDR1 and CDR2 sequences are MNHEY and SVGAGI. The CDR3 reads CASRPGQKNEKLFF. CDR3 DNA sequence: TGTGCCAGCAGACCGGGACAGAAAAATGAAAAACTGTTTTTT.

This clone was counted only a few times. This rearrangement joins TRBV5-1 to TRBJ1-2, with D perhaps TRBD1 (6 bases). V was shortened by 1 base and J by 6 bases, with 10 bases between the two germline ends. Germline assignment: CDR1 SGHRS and CDR2 YFSETQ. This CDR3 has 13 residues. CDR3 DNA: TGCGCCAGCAGCTTGCAGGGGACGGATGGCTACACCTTC. Residues: CASSLQGTDGYTF.

The genes are TRBV7-2 and TRBJ2-3; D remains ambiguous. Trimming shortened V by 3 bases and J by 2 bases, and 6 bases separated the two germline ends. The germline V gene has CDR1 SGHTA and CDR2 FQGNSA. CDR3 length: 13 residues. The CDR3 protein is CASSLVLTDTQYF. As DNA, the CDR3 is TGTGCCAGCAGCTTGGTCCTCACAGATACGCAGTATTTT.

This clone was picked up a small number of times. The V call is TRBV28, the J call TRBJ2-7; D is uncertain. The CDR3 is made up of 11 amino acids. Germline V CDR1 and CDR2: MDHEN, SYDVKM. Trimming shortened V by 9 bases and J by 4 bases, and 10 bases separated the two germline ends. The CDR3 region is CARAINYEQYF. CDR3 in DNA: TGTGCCAGGGCAATCAATTACGAGCAGTACTTC.

The chain links TRBV19 to TRBJ2-1, with 7 bases aligning to TRBD2. Germline V gene sequence: CDR1 LNHDA, CDR2 SQIVND (reference sequence). Unmatched junction bases numbered 9, after V lost 5 bases and J lost 2 bases. This CDR3 contains 16 residues. The CDR3 protein is CASSAYSGFPYNEQFF. For the CDR3, the DNA is TGTGCCAGTAGTGCTTATAGCGGGTTTCCCTACAATGAGCAGTTCTTC.

The chain is built from TRBV7-8 and TRBJ2-6, with TRBD1 as a possible D gene (6 bases). V was cut by 5 bases and J by 2 bases, with 10 bases left in between. CDR1 is SGHVS and CDR2 is FQNEAQ in the germline V gene. The CDR3 runs 15 residues. Here the CDR3 reads CASSHRETGANVLTF. CDR3 DNA: TGTGCCAGCAGCCACAGGGAGACTGGGGCCAACGTCCTGACTTTC.